This T cell receptor (beta chain) stems from a study of graft-versus-host responses after intestinal transplantation. Background on the study: The recipients all started with anti-thymocyte globulin induction and then took tacrolimus and steroids for around three years. Study-wide results and limits: Within allografts, high graft-versus-host to host-versus-graft clonal ratios were seen among patients with graft-donor T cell macrochimerism.

With regard to this clone: Its antigen is still unknown.

Profiled with immunoSEQ multiplex PCR; TCRdb holds only in-frame clones, not every one. There are some 15,000 clones in the sample; 83% occur only once, and 3.8% lies in the top ten. Graft-derived tissue was subjected to processing to liberate intraepithelial and lamina propria lymphocytes. The V end was cut by 4 bases, the J end by 3 bases, with 10 bases between. Germline V gene sequence: CDR1 MNHNS, CDR2 SASEGT. The CDR3 is 15 amino acids. This TCR came from a human patient who received an intestinal transplant, so some T cells may come from the graft donor. The input for sequencing was ileum tissue, taken roughly 620 days after intestinal transplantation. V gene TRBV6-1 combines with J gene TRBJ2-6; D could derive from TRBD1 or TRBD2 (5 bases each). The CDR3 reads CASSVVGDGANVLTF. DNA for the CDR3: TGTGCCAGCAGTGTAGTGGGGGATGGGGCCAACGTCCTGACTTTC.